The 21 T cell receptor beta chains listed next were all sequenced from one sample in a study of blood T cell repertoires in COVID-19. Assay: immunoSEQ multiplex PCR; the TCRdb copy retains only in-frame clones and omits some. Counted here are about 29,000 clones, 80% to 90% occurring once; the ten biggest clones make up around 9.9%. Sequenced material: peripheral blood. Receptors were obtained from a human donor in a cohort sampled during active COVID-19.

J is TRBJ2-7 and V is TRBV28, with D hard to call. Germline V gene data show CDR1 as MDHEN and CDR2 as SYDVKM. This CDR3 has 11 amino acids. Between the trimmed V and J ends, which lost 8 bases and 5 bases, there was a span of 10 bases. This CDR3 is CASGPGHEQYF. Written as DNA, the CDR3 is TGTGCCAGCGGTCCAGGTCACGAGCAGTACTTC.

The V gene is TRBV11-3, the J gene TRBJ2-3; TRBD2 agrees at 8 bases. The junction had 8 bases not matched to a gene; V was cut back by 5 bases and J by 1 base. The CDR3 is 16 residues long. The germline V gene has CDR1 SGHNT and CDR2 YENEEA. The DNA for the CDR3 is TGTGCCAGCAGCCCCCGGGGGGGCCGTGGCACAGATACGCAGTATTTT. Its translation is CASSPRGGRGTDTQYF.

The chain is built from TRBV29-1 and TRBJ2-7, with TRBD1 matching over 7 bases. The CDR3 length is 14 residues. Germline-derived CDR1 and CDR2 are SQVTM and ANQGSEA. Trimming cost V 3 bases and J 5 bases; bases outside gene matches: 10. The CDR3 nucleotides are TGCAGCGTTGACACACAGGGGACGCGGAACGAGCAGTACTTC. Protein: CSVDTQGTRNEQYF.

V and J are TRBV11-2 and TRBJ1-2; perhaps TRBD1 as D (6 bases). Between the trimmed V and J ends, which lost 4 bases and 2 bases, there was a span of 11 bases. CDR1 SGHAT and CDR2 FQNNGV come from the germline V gene. The CDR3 covers 14 residues. DNA for the CDR3: TGTGCCAGCAGCTCGCGGGGGCTAAACTATGGCTACACCTTC. Amino acid sequence: CASSSRGLNYGYTF.

This chain links TRBV11-2 with TRBJ2-5; perhaps TRBD2 as D (5 bases). This CDR3 has 13 residues. Per germline, CDR1 SGHAT and CDR2 FQNNGV. Trimming shortened V by 0 bases and J by 4 bases, and 6 bases separated the two germline ends. DNA for the CDR3: TGTGCCAGCAGCTTAGACAGCGGAGAGACCCAGTACTTC. It encodes CASSLDSGETQYF.

This chain uses TRBV5-1 with TRBJ2-5; TRBD2 aligns across 7 bases. The CDR3 sequence is 14 residues long. Germline V gene lookup returns CDR1 SGHRS and CDR2 YFSETQ. V shed 5 bases, J shed 5 bases, and the junction held 9 bases outside the gene matches. The CDR3 here is CASSMGGNEETQYF. The CDR3 region has the DNA TGCGCCAGCAGTATGGGGGGGAATGAGGAGACCCAGTACTTC.

The V gene is TRBV3-1 (or the pseudogene TRBV3-2), the J gene TRBJ1-2, with no clear D. CDR3 length equals 14 residues. V was trimmed by 1 base and J by 4 bases, leaving 10 bases between them. Germline-derived CDR1 and CDR2 are LGHDT and YNNKEL (reference sequence). CDR3 DNA: TGTGCCAGCAGCCAAGTATCTCTCGTCTATGGCTACACCTTC. Amino acid sequence: CASSQVSLVYGYTF.

CDR3 DNA sequence: TGTGCCAGCATCGACTCAGCGGCGGGCGGGGAGCTGTTTTTT. Encoded protein: CASIDSAAGGELFF. This chain joins TRBV11-2 and TRBJ2-2; D possibly corresponds to TRBD2 (5 bases). Germline CDR1 reads SGHAT; CDR2 reads FQNNGV. This CDR3 region has 14 residues. Between the trimmed V and J ends, which lost 7 bases and 7 bases, there was a span of 16 bases.

In this sample, this clone turned up once. The rearrangement links TRBV6-1 to TRBJ1-6, with TRBD1 matching 8 bases. The CDR3 runs 13 residues. V was clipped by 3 bases and J by 15 bases; unmatched bases: 7. Germline V CDR1 and CDR2: MNHNS, SASEGT. The CDR3 here is CASSDRGPWVLHF. DNA for the CDR3: TGTGCCAGCAGTGACAGGGGGCCCTGGGTCCTCCACTTT.

The chain carries TRBV27 and TRBJ1-2, with TRBD1 identical over 12 bases. Trimming at V came to 4 bases and at J to 7 bases, leaving 7 bases not matched to a gene. The CDR3 is 15 residues long. From germline, CDR1 is MNHEY and CDR2 SMNVEV (reference sequence). The CDR3 DNA follows: TGTGCCAGCAGTTCATCCGGGACAGGGGGCAGTGGCTACACCTTC. This codes for CASSSSGTGGSGYTF.

This sequence joins TRBV5-6 and TRBJ2-1; 12 bases map to TRBD2. Germline V gene sequence: CDR1 SGHDT, CDR2 YYEEEE. V trimming: 1 base; J trimming: 7 bases; junction bases outside the gene matches: 6. This CDR3 spans 16 amino acids. This CDR3 reads CASSLLLAGGRNEQFF. Written as DNA, the CDR3 is TGTGCCAGCAGCTTGTTGCTAGCGGGGGGGAGAAATGAGCAGTTCTTC.

The J gene is TRBJ1-5, the V gene TRBV4-1, with D uncertain. Germline V gene sequence: CDR1 MGHRA, CDR2 YSYEKL. Between the trimmed V and J ends, which lost 2 bases and 2 bases, there was a span of 7 bases. The CDR3 loop spans 14 amino acids. CDR3 nucleotides: TGCGCCAGCAGCCAATTATCGGGCAATCAGCCCCAGCATTTT. Protein product: CASSQLSGNQPQHF.

The rearrangement joins TRBV29-1 to TRBJ1-1; D is uncertain. Trimming shortened V by 6 bases and J by 1 base, and 12 bases separated the two germline ends. In germline, CDR1 is SQVTM, CDR2 ANQGSEA. This CDR3 spans 13 amino acids. This chain's CDR3 is CSVCPTENTEAFF. CDR3 coding DNA: TGCAGCGTGTGCCCCACAGAGAACACTGAAGCTTTCTTT. Drawing the rest from reference TRBV29-1 and TRBJ1-1, the complete variable domain is SAVISQKPSRDICQRGTSLTIQCQVDSQVTMMFWYRQQPGQSLTLIATANQGSEATYESGFVIDKFPISRPNLTFSTLTVSNMSPEDSSIYLCSVCPTENTEAFFGQGTRLTVV.

The CDR3 bases are TGTGCCAGCAGCACGGGGGGCACAGATACGCAGTATTTT. Its translation is CASSTGGTDTQYF. The rearrangement uses TRBV2 and TRBJ2-3; tentatively, D is TRBD2 (6 bases). The germline V and J ends were trimmed by 6 bases and 1 base, with 8 bases remaining between them. The CDR3 spans 13 residues. Germline loops: CDR1 SNHLY, CDR2 FYNNEI.

The rearrangement joins TRBV6-1 to TRBJ1-4, with D perhaps matching TRBD1 (5 bases). The CDR3 loop spans 14 amino acids. V lost 0 bases to trimming and J lost 4 bases, with 6 bases between them. Per the germline V gene, CDR1 is MNHNS and CDR2 is SASEGT. In DNA, the CDR3 is TGTGCCAGCAGTGAAGCGGGGCTTAATGAAAAACTGTTTTTT. It is translated as CASSEAGLNEKLFF.

This sequence joins TRBV27 and TRBJ2-2, with 8 bases aligning to TRBD1. In germline, CDR1 is MNHEY, CDR2 SMNVEV (reference sequence). Trimming cost V 1 base and J 7 bases; bases outside gene matches: 8. This CDR3 comprises 16 residues. This CDR3 reads CASSLWGQGANGELFF. The CDR3, as DNA: TGTGCCAGCAGTTTATGGGGCCAGGGGGCGAACGGGGAGCTGTTTTTT.

The rearrangement links TRBV6-1 to TRBJ2-1; 12 bases match TRBD2. The CDR3 length is 18 residues. The trim removed 4 bases at V and 0 bases at J, leaving 7 bases unmatched. In germline, CDR1 is MNHNS, CDR2 SASEGT. As DNA, the CDR3 is TGTGCCAGCAGTGTGACTAGCGGGGGATCTAGCTCCTACAATGAGCAGTTCTTC. As protein: CASSVTSGGSSSYNEQFF.

The chain combines TRBV7-6 with TRBJ2-3; 8 bases line up with TRBD2. The trim removed 1 base at V and 6 bases at J, leaving 6 bases unmatched. This CDR3 region has 15 residues. The V gene's germline CDR1 is SGHVS and CDR2 FNYEAQ. CDR3 nucleotide sequence: TGTGCCAGCAGCTTAGTCGGACTAGCAACGGATACGCAGTATTTT. Its protein product is CASSLVGLATDTQYF.

The chain is built from TRBV5-1 and TRBJ2-2; 8 bases map to TRBD1. Germline V gene lookup returns CDR1 SGHRS and CDR2 YFSETQ. The J segment lost 2 bases and the V segment lost 7 bases, leaving 16 bases of the junction unmatched. The CDR3 totals 18 residues. The CDR3 nucleotides are TGCGCCAGCTCGGAGCGACCGCAGGGGGCCCTAAACACCGGGGAGCTGTTTTTT. This sequence encodes CASSERPQGALNTGELFF.

The chain has TRBV6-2 or TRBV6-3 and TRBJ2-3; the D is unclear. Between the trimmed V and J ends, which lost 0 bases and 6 bases, there was a span of 4 bases. Germline CDR1 reads MNHEY; CDR2 reads SVGEGT. CDR3 size: 12 residues. The CDR3: CASSYSSDTQYF. CDR3 nucleotides: TGTGCCAGCAGTTACTCTAGCGATACGCAGTATTTT.

V gene TRBV28 combines with J gene TRBJ2-7, with D maybe TRBD2 (6 bases). CDR3 length equals 13 residues. V lost 1 base and J 6 bases, leaving 10 bases between the germline ends. Looked up from germline, CDR1 is MDHEN and CDR2 is SYDVKM. This chain's CDR3 is CASSLSQGLEQYF. The CDR3 nucleotides are TGTGCCAGCAGTTTATCTCAGGGACTCGAGCAGTACTTC.